These 22 T cell receptor beta chains came from one sample sequenced in a study of T cells after posttransplantation cyclophosphamide. Busulfan-fludarabine conditioning, marrow transplant, and cyclophosphamide on days +3 and +4 were administered. Only in-frame clones appear in the TCRdb table, and some are missing; sequencing was by immunoSEQ multiplex PCR. Of about 3,400 clones listed, around 85% were seen once; the top ten hold roughly 7.2%. The specimen comprised PBMCs, sampled after allogeneic stem cell transplant with posttransplant cyclophosphamide. The receptors here all came from a female patient in her fifties who received an allogeneic stem cell transplant from an unrelated donor, was CMV-positive, and had acute and chronic GVHD. The T cells may partly be graft donor cells.

This clone came up once. J is TRBJ2-1 and V is TRBV15, with TRBD2 as a possible D gene (6 bases). Germline CDR1 reads LNHNV; CDR2 reads YYDKDF (reference sequence). The CDR3 length is 18 residues. V was trimmed by 0 bases and J by 1 base, leaving 16 bases between them. This CDR3 is CATSRDSPPRGSYNEQFF. The CDR3 DNA reads as TGTGCCACCAGCAGAGATTCCCCACCTCGGGGGTCCTACAATGAGCAGTTCTTC.

The rearrangement uses TRBV27 and TRBJ2-7; 9 nucleotides agree with TRBD2. The CDR3 has 14 residues. Unmatched junction bases numbered 5, after V lost 5 bases and J lost 3 bases. Germline CDR1 MNHEY, CDR2 SMNVEV (reference sequence). The CDR3 nucleotides read TGTGCCAGCAGTGAAGCGGGGGGCTACTACGAGCAGTACTTC. Encoded protein: CASSEAGGYYEQYF.

The chain uses TRBV2 and TRBJ2-7, with D hard to call. Per germline, CDR1 SNHLY and CDR2 FYNNEI. The CDR3 is 13 residues long. V shed 4 bases and J shed 2 bases, with 9 bases lying between them. CDR3 loop: CASSVTRTYEQYF. The CDR3 nucleotides are TGTGCCAGCAGTGTAACCAGAACCTACGAGCAGTACTTC. Full variable domain (remainder filled in from reference TRBV2 and TRBJ2-7): EPEVTQTPSHQVTQMGQEVILRCVPISNHLYFYWYRQILGQKVEFLVSFYNNEISEKSEIFDDQFSVERPDGSNFTLKIRSTKLEDSAMYFCASSVTRTYEQYFGPGTRLTVT.

There are a few counts of this clone. J is TRBJ1-1 and V is TRBV29-1; D is perhaps TRBD1 (6 bases). Germline CDR1 and CDR2: SQVTM and ANQGSEA. V dropped 8 bases and J dropped 0 bases, with 22 bases sitting between them. The CDR3 is made up of 16 amino acids. The CDR3 bases are TGCAGCACGGTGGAGATAAGGGGACACCTGAACACTGAAGCTTTCTTT. Translating it yields CSTVEIRGHLNTEAFF.

The chain carries TRBV7-7 and TRBJ2-5; TRBD2 matches 14 bases. The CDR3 is made up of 15 amino acids. The germline CDR1 and CDR2 sequences are SSHAT and FNYEAQ (reference sequence). Losses at the gene ends were 3 bases for V and 4 bases for J; bases not matched to a gene: 1. The DNA for the CDR3 is TGTGCCAGCAGCTTTGGACTAGCGGGAGGAGAGACCCAGTACTTC. Amino acid sequence: CASSFGLAGGETQYF.

The chain recombines TRBV19 with TRBJ2-7, with 10 nucleotides matching TRBD1. The J segment lost 6 bases and the V segment lost 5 bases, leaving 4 bases of the junction unmatched. CDR3 length equals 13 residues. The V gene's germline CDR1 is LNHDA and CDR2 SQIVND (reference sequence). Here the CDR3 DNA reads TGTGCCAGTAGTGCAGGGACAGGGGTCGAGCAGTACTTC. Encoded protein: CASSAGTGVEQYF.

The chain is built from TRBV28 and TRBJ2-3; TRBD2 aligns across 9 bases. The germline gives CDR1 MDHEN, CDR2 SYDVKM. Losses at the gene ends were 5 bases for V and 5 bases for J; bases not matched to a gene: 8. CDR3 length: 15 amino acids. For the CDR3, the DNA is TGTGCCAGCAGTCCATCGGGGACTAGCTTAGATACGCAGTATTTT. Translation: CASSPSGTSLDTQYF.

This chain links TRBV10-1 with TRBJ2-7, with D hard to call. CDR3 size: 14 residues. Germline V lookup: CDR1 WNHNN, CDR2 SYGVQD (reference sequence). V shed 3 bases and J shed 0 bases, with 9 bases lying between them. CDR3 nucleotides: TGCGCCAGCAGTGACCACCCTAGCTCCTACGAGCAGTACTTC. It specifies CASSDHPSSYEQYF.

This clone has just one count. The rearrangement uses TRBV11-1 and TRBJ2-5, with TRBD2 identical over 10 bases. The CDR3 contains 14 residues. Trimming at V came to 2 bases and at J to 4 bases, leaving 1 base not matched to a gene. The germline gives CDR1 SGHAT, CDR2 FQDESV (reference sequence). For the CDR3, the DNA is TGTGCCAGCAGCTTATTAGCGGGGGGAGAGACCCAGTACTTC. Its protein is CASSLLAGGETQYF.

This chain uses TRBV11-3 with TRBJ2-7; 7 nucleotides agree with TRBD1. The CDR3 has 12 amino acids. The J segment lost 5 bases and the V segment lost 6 bases, leaving 4 bases of the junction unmatched. In germline, CDR1 is SGHNT, CDR2 YENEEA. The DNA of the CDR3 is TGTGCCAGCAGTAGACAGGGCCACGAGCAGTACTTC. Its translation is CASSRQGHEQYF.

V and J are TRBV7-2 and TRBJ1-3, with D perhaps matching TRBD1 (6 bases). Trimming stripped 1 base from V and 0 bases from J, with 10 bases between. Per germline, CDR1 SGHTA and CDR2 FQGNSA. This CDR3 has 16 amino acids. CDR3 coding DNA: TGTGCCAGCAGCTTAGTAGGGGGGGGCTCTGGAAACACCATATATTTT. This codes for CASSLVGGGSGNTIYF.

Written as DNA, the CDR3 is TGCGCCAGCAGCTTGGGACACTCCTACAATGAGCAGTTCTTC. As protein: CASSLGHSYNEQFF. This rearrangement joins TRBV5-1 to TRBJ2-1; no firm D call. Germline-derived CDR1 and CDR2 are SGHRS and YFSETQ. V dropped 0 bases and J dropped 0 bases, with 4 bases sitting between them. The CDR3 length is 14 residues.

This chain uses TRBV6-5 with TRBJ1-2; D gene ambiguous. The CDR3 length is 12 residues. Trimming cost V 6 bases and J 8 bases, with 13 bases left between them. Germline CDR1 and CDR2: MNHEY and SVGAGI. The CDR3 region has the DNA TGTGCCAGCAGCAGGTCTTCTAGCGGCTACACCTTC. It codes for CASSRSSSGYTF.

V gene TRBV19 combines with J gene TRBJ2-7; D unclear. With 4 bases removed from V and 3 bases from J, the gap between germline ends came to 4 bases. This CDR3 comprises 11 residues. The germline V gene encodes CDR1 LNHDA and CDR2 SQIVND (reference sequence). The DNA for the CDR3 is TGTGCCAGTAGTACAGGCTACGAGCAGTACTTC. Protein product: CASSTGYEQYF.

In the case of this clone: The junction shows a germline mismatch at one end, possibly a read error. The V and J genes are TRBV11-2 and TRBJ1-2, with unresolved D. The CDR3 spans 12 residues. In germline, CDR1 is SGHAT, CDR2 FQNNGV. This CDR3 is CASSLDLEGYTF. CDR3 nucleotide sequence: TGTGCCAGCAGCCTAGACTTGGAGGGCTACACCTTC.

This rearrangement joins TRBV6-1 to TRBJ1-6; D uncertain. CDR1 is MNHNS, CDR2 SASEGT, per germline. The CDR3 contains 13 residues. Trimming stripped 3 bases from V and 10 bases from J, with 10 bases between. DNA for the CDR3: TGTGCCAGCAGTGACCCGGGTTCGTCACCCCTCCACTTT. Its protein product is CASSDPGSSPLHF.

The rearrangement links TRBV6-1 to TRBJ2-5, with 13 bases matching TRBD2. Germline assignment: CDR1 MNHNS and CDR2 SASEGT. CDR3 length: 17 residues. V shed 4 bases, J shed 5 bases, and the junction held 10 bases outside the gene matches. DNA of the CDR3: TGTGCCAGCAGTGGCCTCACTAGCGGGGGGGCAGGGGAGACCCAGTACTTC. Its protein is CASSGLTSGGAGETQYF.

The rearrangement joins TRBV28 to TRBJ2-6; D is perhaps TRBD1 (6 bases). Trimming stripped 6 bases from V and 0 bases from J, with 18 bases between. The CDR3 length is 18 residues. Germline CDR1 MDHEN, CDR2 SYDVKM. CDR3 DNA: TGTGCCAGCAGGCCCCGGGACACGGTGAGCTCTGGGGCCAACGTCCTGACTTTC. This codes for CASRPRDTVSSGANVLTF.

V is TRBV27 and J is TRBJ1-4; 7 bases line up with TRBD1. V was pared by 5 bases and J by 3 bases, with 6 bases of the junction left unmatched. This CDR3 is 15 amino acids long. Germline V CDR1 and CDR2: MNHEY, SMNVEV (reference sequence). The CDR3 DNA sequence: TGTGCCAGCAGTCCCGGGACAGCATCTAATGAAAAACTGTTTTTT. It specifies CASSPGTASNEKLFF. Together with reference TRBV27 and TRBJ1-4, the CDR3 gives the full variable domain: EAQVTQNPRYLITVTGKKLTVTCSQNMNHEYMSWYRQDPGLGLRQIYYSMNVEVTDKGDVPEGYKVSRKEKRNFPLILESPSPNQTSLYFCASSPGTASNEKLFFGSGTQLSVL.

V is TRBV28 and J is TRBJ1-5, with D unresolved. V lost 3 bases to trimming and J lost 11 bases, with 14 bases between them. CDR3 length equals 13 residues. Per germline, CDR1 MDHEN and CDR2 SYDVKM. CDR3 DNA: TGTGCCAGCAGTTTTTCTACCTCTTCGGCCCAGCATTTT. This translates into CASSFSTSSAQHF.

The chain joins TRBV7-2 to TRBJ2-3; TRBD2 agrees at 12 bases. Germline lookup yields CDR1 SGHTA and CDR2 FQGNSA. The V gene end was trimmed by 5 bases and the J gene end by 4 bases; junction bases not matched to a gene: 7. The CDR3 covers 16 residues. In nucleotides, the CDR3 is TGTGCCAGCAGCCCGACCGGGACTAGCGGGTCAGATACGCAGTATTTT. Translation: CASSPTGTSGSDTQYF.

The genes are TRBV2 and TRBJ2-1; D may be TRBD2 (6 bases). The CDR3 runs 15 residues. V was pared by 6 bases and J by 2 bases, with 14 bases between. Germline V gives CDR1 SNHLY, CDR2 FYNNEI. CDR3 sequence reads: CASRGGDHAYNEQFF. In nucleotides, the CDR3 is TGTGCCAGCAGGGGAGGCGACCACGCCTACAATGAGCAGTTCTTC.